This entry lists 21 T cell receptor beta chains sequenced from one sample in a study of blood T cell repertoires in COVID-19. Assay used: immunoSEQ multiplex PCR; TCRdb lists only in-frame clones, some missing. Of tens of thousands of clones listed, roughly 85% are singletons. The sequencing input was peripheral blood. The source is a man aged 55-75 years with acute or convalescent COVID-19.

Only a few counts were recorded for this clone. The rearrangement joins TRBV7-9 to TRBJ1-1; D call uncertain. CDR1 SEHNR and CDR2 FQNEAQ come from the germline V gene (reference sequence). The CDR3 is made up of 15 amino acids. Deletions cut 8 bases from V and 2 bases from J, with 18 bases between. CDR3 residues: CASPKDRWSNTEAFF. In DNA, the CDR3 is TGTGCCAGCCCGAAAGACCGGTGGTCTAACACTGAAGCTTTCTTT.

This chain connects TRBV6-6 to TRBJ1-2, with 7 bases fitting TRBD1. The CDR3 totals 13 residues. The V gene end was trimmed by 5 bases and the J gene end by 10 bases; junction bases not matched to a gene: 10. Germline V gives CDR1 MNHNY, CDR2 SVGAGI (reference sequence). CDR3 in DNA: TGTGCCAGCAGTGCTATGGGACAGCTAAACTACACCTTC. Translated: CASSAMGQLNYTF.

The gene calls are TRBV6-5 and TRBJ1-1; D is possibly TRBD1 (5 bases). This CDR3 has 12 residues. Germline V gene lookup returns CDR1 MNHEY and CDR2 SVGAGI. With 2 bases removed from V and 7 bases from J, the gap between germline ends came to 8 bases. CDR3 nucleotides: TGTGCCAGCAGTTACGGGGCTAATGAAGCTTTCTTT. Protein: CASSYGANEAFF.

A remark on this clone: An end of the junction differs from the germline gene, which may be a read error. The rearrangement links TRBV18 to TRBJ2-7; TRBD1 matches 11 bases. The CDR3 totals 15 residues. Germline-derived CDR1 and CDR2 are KGHSH and LQKENI. The CDR3 is CATSAGTGGSYEQYF. CDR3 bases: TGTGCCACCTCAGCCGGGACAGGGGGTTCCTACGAGCAGTACTTC.

This chain links TRBV2 with TRBJ1-4; D perhaps matches TRBD1 (5 bases). The germline gives CDR1 SNHLY, CDR2 FYNNEI. Trimming pared 7 bases from V and 8 bases from J, leaving 14 bases between. This CDR3 region has 13 residues. This CDR3 reads CASKIGGVEKLFF. In DNA form, the CDR3 reads TGTGCCAGCAAGATCGGGGGAGTGGAAAAACTGTTTTTT.

This chain uses TRBV9 with TRBJ2-7; 10 positions match TRBD2. Germline V gene sequence: CDR1 SGDLS, CDR2 YYNGEE. The CDR3 is made up of 15 amino acids. J lost 4 bases, V lost 1 base, and 5 bases had no gene match. The CDR3 is CASSVTASGSYEQYF. Written as DNA, the CDR3 is TGTGCCAGCAGCGTAACGGCTAGCGGGAGTTACGAGCAGTACTTC.

The gene calls are TRBV18 and TRBJ2-2; the match to TRBD1 covers 8 bases. Germline V gene data show CDR1 as KGHSH and CDR2 as LQKENI. The CDR3 spans 19 residues. The trim removed 4 bases at V and 2 bases at J, leaving 15 bases unmatched. In DNA form, the CDR3 reads TGTGCCAGCTCACGAGGGTCGTGGAGGACAGGGCTAAACACCGGGGAGCTGTTTTTT. This encodes CASSRGSWRTGLNTGELFF.

The J gene is TRBJ2-3, the V gene TRBV5-4, with 12 nucleotides matching TRBD2. Germline-derived CDR1 and CDR2 are SGHNT and YYREEE (reference sequence). The V segment lost 4 bases and the J segment 2 bases; nucleotides outside the gene matches: 11. The CDR3 is made up of 18 amino acids. CDR3 in DNA: TGTGCCAGCAGCCGAGTCCCTAGCGGGAGGGAACTCACAGATACGCAGTATTTT. This encodes CASSRVPSGRELTDTQYF.

V is TRBV4-3 and J is TRBJ2-5, with D possibly being TRBD2 (7 bases). The CDR3 is made up of 16 amino acids. Trimming pared 4 bases from V and 4 bases from J, leaving 19 bases between. The germline CDR1 and CDR2 sequences are LGHNA and YSLEER. The CDR3 nucleotides are TGCGCCAGCAGCCCCCGAGGGGGGGGCAGGTCAGAGACCCAGTACTTC. It codes for CASSPRGGGRSETQYF.

This chain connects TRBV4-3 to TRBJ1-5, with 7 bases that match TRBD1. This CDR3 spans 15 amino acids. J lost 3 bases, V lost 2 bases, and 4 bases had no gene match. CDR1 is LGHNA, CDR2 YSLEER, per germline. The CDR3 here is CASSQTTGNNQPQHF. The CDR3 bases are TGCGCCAGCAGCCAAACGACAGGGAACAATCAGCCCCAGCATTTT.

In its sample, this clone was seen once. The chain combines TRBV4-2 with TRBJ2-2, with 7 bases fitting TRBD1. This CDR3 contains 17 residues. The ends lost 4 bases at V and 4 bases at J; junction bases unmatched: 12. CDR1 and CDR2 (germline): LGHNA, YNFKEQ. The DNA of the CDR3 is TGTGCCAGCAGCCTCCCCATGGAGACAGGGACCACCGGGGAGCTGTTTTTT. This sequence encodes CASSLPMETGTTGELFF.

The chain employs TRBV4-3 and TRBJ2-7; 10 nucleotides line up with TRBD2. The V segment lost 0 bases and the J segment 7 bases; nucleotides outside the gene matches: 6. This CDR3 has 15 amino acids. Germline lookup yields CDR1 LGHNA and CDR2 YSLEER. CDR3 region: CASSQDSGRPREQYF. Here the CDR3 DNA reads TGCGCCAGCAGCCAAGATAGCGGGAGGCCGCGGGAGCAGTACTTC.

The chain joins TRBV5-4 to TRBJ2-2; 8 nucleotides line up with TRBD1. This CDR3 is built from 16 residues. The junction had 5 bases not matched to a gene; V was cut back by 2 bases and J by 2 bases. Germline loops: CDR1 SGHNT, CDR2 YYREEE (reference sequence). CDR3 residues: CASSLGQGLNTGELFF. The CDR3 DNA reads TGTGCCAGCAGCTTAGGACAGGGCCTAAACACCGGGGAGCTGTTTTTT.

The J gene is TRBJ2-1, the V gene TRBV4-2; 8 positions agree with TRBD2. The trim removed 4 bases at V and 2 bases at J, leaving 7 bases unmatched. Germline assignment: CDR1 LGHNA and CDR2 YNFKEQ. This CDR3 comprises 16 residues. The DNA for the CDR3 is TGTGCCAGCAGCCCGTCCATAGCGGGGACCTACAATGAGCAGTTCTTC. Its translation: CASSPSIAGTYNEQFF.

The J gene is TRBJ2-1, the V gene TRBV28, with unresolved D. Germline V gene sequence: CDR1 MDHEN, CDR2 SYDVKM. Between the trimmed V and J ends, which lost 3 bases and 9 bases, there was a span of 6 bases. This CDR3 contains 11 residues. The CDR3 DNA is TGTGCCAGCAGTTTTAGCTTTGAGCAGTTCTTC. Encoded protein: CASSFSFEQFF.

This chain connects TRBV28 to TRBJ1-1, with D uncertain. The CDR3 contains 12 residues. The V and J ends lost 5 bases and 3 bases respectively, with 7 bases between them. In germline, CDR1 is MDHEN, CDR2 SYDVKM. This chain's CDR3 is CASSAGDTEAFF. The CDR3 DNA reads TGTGCCAGCAGTGCAGGCGACACTGAAGCTTTCTTT.

V is TRBV19 and J is TRBJ2-7; 11 nucleotides line up with TRBD2. The CDR3 sequence is 15 residues long. J gave up 2 bases and V 3 bases, and 3 bases lay outside the gene matches. The germline gives CDR1 LNHDA, CDR2 SQIVND (reference sequence). The CDR3 DNA follows: TGTGCCAGTAGTATGGTAGCGGGAGGGACCTACGAGCAGTACTTC. Its protein is CASSMVAGGTYEQYF.

The rearrangement uses TRBV27 and TRBJ2-7; 10 positions match TRBD2. V shed 2 bases and J 3 bases; nucleotides not matched to a gene: 4. This CDR3 is 15 amino acids long. Germline V CDR1 and CDR2: MNHEY, SMNVEV (reference sequence). The CDR3 bases are TGTGCCAGCAGTTTACGAGTAGCGGGAGGCTACGAGCAGTACTTC. Protein: CASSLRVAGGYEQYF.

The CDR3 reads CATSDLTGYNEQFF. The CDR3 nucleotides are TGTGCCACCAGTGATTTGACAGGCTACAATGAGCAGTTCTTC. This sequence joins TRBV24-1 and TRBJ2-1, with D perhaps TRBD1 (5 bases). Germline values: CDR1 KGHDR, CDR2 SFDVKD. The V end lost 0 bases, the J end lost 3 bases, and 5 bases lay between the germline ends. The length of the CDR3 is 14 residues.

The chain carries TRBV28 and TRBJ2-3; D possibly corresponds to TRBD1 (6 bases). Trimming shortened V by 3 bases and J by 5 bases, and 18 bases separated the two germline ends. In germline, CDR1 is MDHEN, CDR2 SYDVKM. This CDR3 spans 16 amino acids. The CDR3, as DNA: TGTGCCAGCAGTTTCCCAACAGGGTCGGTGTTAGATACGCAGTATTTT. This gives the protein CASSFPTGSVLDTQYF. The whole variable domain, remainder taken from reference TRBV28 and TRBJ2-3, is DVKVTQSSRYLVKRTGEKVFLECVQDMDHENMFWYRQDPGLGLRLIYFSYDVKMKEKGDIPEGYSVSREKKERFSLILESASTNQTSMYLCASSFPTGSVLDTQYFGPGTRLTVL.

This clone was found once. The V call is TRBV5-4, the J call TRBJ2-3; D gene uncertain. The CDR3 consists of 10 residues. Germline lookup yields CDR1 SGHNT and CDR2 YYREEE (reference sequence). V was trimmed by 7 bases and J by 5 bases, leaving 5 bases between them. The CDR3 coding sequence is TGTGCCAGCTCGGGAGATACGCAGTATTTT. It codes for CASSGDTQYF.